Ten or more counts support the clone carrying this T cell receptor beta chain. No antigen is known for it. The data derive from a study of T cell responses to AZD1222 COVID-19 vaccine. About the research overall: Investigators merged groups given second doses at roughly 4 or roughly 12 weeks. Findings and limits, study-wide: Within unmutated variant regions lay the reported targets of nearly half of spike-specific TCRs. The donors showed a predominance of white British ancestry and of females, with possible underestimation of clonal diversity. Repertoire samples came only from after the peak T cell response.

Trimming took 5 bases from V and 6 from J; bases not matched to a gene: 17. This CDR3 comprises 18 residues. The germline V gene encodes CDR1 SEHNR and CDR2 FQNEAQ (reference sequence). The method was immunoSEQ multiplex PCR; TCRdb's version includes in-frame clones alone and lacks a portion of them. This table holds over 150,000 clones, around nine tenths found once. The rearrangement joins TRBV7-9 to TRBJ2-2, with 8 bases identical to TRBD1. The receptor comes from an adult in good health. The sample here was peripheral blood, taken on day 0 of AZD1222 vaccination. Here the CDR3 reads CASSPGQGRVVVAGELFF. As DNA, the CDR3 is TGTGCCAGCAGCCCAGGACAGGGCAGGGTCGTTGTGGCCGGGGAGCTGTTTTTT.